This T cell receptor (beta chain) is drawn from a study of T-cell reconstitution after alpha-beta-depleted transplantation in children. Per the germline V gene, CDR1 is MNHEY and CDR2 is SVGEGT. The CDR3 spans 16 residues. V lost 2 bases to trimming and J lost 0 bases; unmatched junction nucleotides: 3. TCRbeta library construction was performed incorporating unique molecular identifiers. TCRdb reanalysed the PCR reads using MiXCR and keeps one entry per CDR3 protein. Here the sample spans just over 200,000 distinct CDR3 sequences, about 8.2% being singletons. The J gene is TRBJ2-7, the V gene TRBV6-2 or TRBV6-3; 11 bases align to TRBD2. This specimen consisted of PBMCs, mostly from graft donor cells, obtained 360 days after TCRalphabeta/CD19-depleted stem cell transplant. This clonotype originated in a male patient aged 2 to 10 who had a stem cell transplant for acute myeloid leukemia, so the T cells may come from the graft donor. The CDR3 region is CASSYTGTSGSYEQYF. The DNA of the CDR3 is TGTGCCAGCAGTTACACCGGGACTAGCGGCTCCTACGAGCAGTACTTC.